This T cell receptor beta chain stems from a study of vaccination effects on CD4 cells after COVID-19 (dated 2022 in TCRdb). General notes on the study: Across the study, the median time from the second dose to post-vaccine sampling was 72 days (range 14 to 241). The full study included roughly 11 COVID-19 convalescent patients and a handful of SARS-CoV-2-naive healthy vaccine recipients. In both COVID-19 convalescent patients and infection-naive vaccine recipients, the study compared SARS-CoV-2 spike-specific CD4+ TCR repertoires from before mRNA vaccination with those from after it. In the study, cultures from other donors were sequenced using the Oncomine TCR Beta short-read assay on an Illumina iSeq 100.

The research as a whole found: Among healthy vaccine recipients, nearly all vaccine-induced clones were SARS-CoV-2 mono-reactive, and only 1 of 255 was cross-reactive with common cold coronaviruses. Limitations of the study were the small number of convalescent patients and the absence of early post-infection timepoints. Marked clonal contraction was observed in both infection-induced and vaccine-induced clones at late post-vaccination timepoints, consistent with waning T cell responses.

To identify antigen-specific CD4+ T cell clonotypes by their expansion, the ViraFEST assay first stimulated PBMC with viral peptide pools and then applied TCR sequencing. After less than eleven days of culture, CD4+ T cells were isolated with the EasySep CD4+ T cell isolation kit. Each participant received two doses of an mRNA SARS-CoV-2 vaccine, either BNT162b2 or mRNA-1273. Healthy vaccine recipients had no prior SARS-CoV-2 infection, confirmed by negative nucleocapsid antibodies before and after vaccination. Each well held roughly 2 million PBMC cultured in IMDM containing approximately 5.3% human AB serum, approximately 10 IU/ml IL-2 and gentamicin, along with roughly 10 ug/ml peptides. Half of the culture medium was replaced with fresh IL-2-containing medium on days 3 and 7. Unless otherwise noted, each peptide stimulation condition was cultured in triplicate wells. Using Ficoll-Paque Plus gradient centrifugation, PBMC were separated from whole blood and then either used fresh or cryopreserved at -140C. The overlapping peptide pools covered the spike proteins of SARS-CoV-2 as well as those of the common cold coronaviruses HCoV-NL63, HCoV-OC43 and HCoV-229E. Genomic DNA was extracted from cultured CD4+ T cells with the QIAamp micro DNA kit.

On this clone itself: Its specific antigen is unknown. No qualities accompany the bases; no much larger clone lies one base away.

To prepare the library, the immunoSEQ multiplex PCR assay was applied. DNA from the cultured and isolated CD4+ T cells underwent TCR beta CDR3 sequencing. The authors' pipeline ran thus. Non-productive TCR sequences were removed and reads were trimmed to the CDR3 region, keeping CDR3s of at least 7 amino acids. Antigen-specific clonotypes were identified using the MANAFEST web app by comparison of expansion in peptide wells against reference cultures. For clones to be considered positive, expansion at FDR<0.05 versus reference and all other wells, an odds ratio above 5, and a frequency above 0.1% in two replicate wells were required. Cross-reactive clonotypes were defined as significantly expanded in SARS-CoV-2 spike wells and in at least one common cold coronavirus spike condition. Levenshtein distance calculated with the stringdist R package was used to assess CDR3 similarity, and unrooted trees were constructed with ape in R 3.6.1. TCRdb obtained this table from immuneACCESS and retained in-frame rearrangements with V and J assigned. These tables miss some clones; where compared with another copy, unresolved V genes account for less than half of the shortfall, and the remainder is unexplained. V and J calls and clone size follow that table, whereas D and trimming were derived from the DNA. The sample table shows 24,000 or so clones, and roughly four fifths are seen once. The top ten hold more than 9% of the sample.

The sample was CD4+ T cells from PBMCs cultured with HCoV-229E spike peptides, taken after COVID-19 vaccination. The meaning of the sample's cell subset or site label: HCoV-229E spike overlapping peptide pool stimulation. The sequence derives from a human donor who received a COVID-19 vaccine.

The CDR3 region has the sequence CASSFVGTGHYGYTF. Read as DNA, the sequence is TGTGCCAGCAGCTTTGTTGGGACAGGGCACTATGGCTACACCTTC. Recombination joined TRBV5-6 with TRBJ1-2, and 9 junction bases match TRBD1. The germline V gene specifies SGHDT as CDR1 and YYEEEE as CDR2. From the cysteine up to the phenylalanine, the CDR3 has a length of 15 residues. CDR3 DNA is the only sequence kept; it has 45 bases, read in frame from the first base. The V end gives up 2 bases and the J end 3 bases, leaving 5 bases in the junction not matched to a gene.